This TCR beta chain emerged from a study of T cells in Graves' hyperthyroidism and ophthalmopathy. This clonotype appeared many times. Researchers amplified the TCR beta CDR3 regions from RNA transcripts. First-round RT-PCR of the TCR CDR3 relied on the HTBI primer set. TCRdb re-derived calls from the multiplex PCR reads in MiXCR, one entry per CDR3 protein. The sample lists around 620,000 distinct CDR3 sequences, under 20% occurring once. This CDR3 spans 15 amino acids. Germline V gene lookup returns CDR1 SQVTM and CDR2 ANQGSEA. Trimming cost V 0 bases and J 2 bases; bases outside gene matches: 1. This rearrangement joins TRBV29-1 to TRBJ1-5; 10 bases agree with TRBD1. Sequenced material: blood. The TCR was taken from a woman aged 25-40 years with Graves' hyperthyroidism. The CDR3 loop is CSVEDGTGGNQPQHF. The DNA for the CDR3 is TGCAGCGTTGAAGATGGGACAGGGGGCAATCAGCCCCAGCATTTT. The full variable domain, its missing parts supplied by reference TRBV29-1 and TRBJ1-5, is SAVISQKPSRDICQRGTSLTIQCQVDSQVTMMFWYRQQPGQSLTLIATANQGSEATYESGFVIDKFPISRPNLTFSTLTVSNMSPEDSSIYLCSVEDGTGGNQPQHFGDGTRLSIL.